This entry lists 15 T cell receptor beta chains sequenced from one sample in a study of blood T cell repertoires in COVID-19. Clones were read by immunoSEQ multiplex PCR, and TCRdb kept only the in-frame ones, dropping some. Of about 300,000 clones in the sample, around 90% were seen once. The sample taken for sequencing was PBMCs or T cells enriched from blood (not recorded which). All receptors come from a woman younger than 30 with acute COVID-19.

V usage is TRBV4-1 and J usage is TRBJ2-7; TRBD2 agrees at 10 bases. The germline V gene encodes CDR1 MGHRA and CDR2 YSYEKL. After removal of 0 bases from V and 7 bases from J, the junction contained 9 bases not matched to a gene. The CDR3 length is 16 residues. This CDR3 reads CASSQDGSSGSGEQYF. CDR3 DNA: TGCGCCAGCAGCCAAGATGGGTCTAGCGGGAGCGGTGAGCAGTACTTC.

V usage is TRBV7-2 and J usage is TRBJ2-5; D may be TRBD2 (6 bases). V lost 4 bases and J 5 bases, leaving 14 bases between the germline ends. Germline-derived CDR1 and CDR2 are SGHTA and FQGNSA. This CDR3 is built from 14 residues. The CDR3 here is CASSSSTSPETQYF. The CDR3 bases are TGTGCCAGCAGCTCCAGCACTAGCCCGGAGACCCAGTACTTC.

V and J are TRBV27 and TRBJ2-3; 9 nucleotides agree with TRBD2. V was clipped by 2 bases and J by 6 bases; unmatched bases: 9. From germline, CDR1 is MNHEY and CDR2 SMNVEV (reference sequence). This CDR3 is built from 16 residues. In nucleotides, the CDR3 is TGTGCCAGCAGTTTAGGTGGCGGGAGGGCCGCGGATACGCAGTATTTT. Translation: CASSLGGGRAADTQYF.

The chain employs TRBV19 and TRBJ1-5; D is undetermined. The germline CDR1 and CDR2 sequences are LNHDA and SQIVND (reference sequence). V lost 7 bases to trimming and J lost 6 bases, with 19 bases between them. This CDR3 region has 15 residues. CDR3 sequence reads: CASTYFRDRSQPQHF. In DNA form, the CDR3 reads TGTGCCAGTACATATTTTCGGGATCGGAGTCAGCCCCAGCATTTT.

V is TRBV2 and J is TRBJ1-2; no reliable D call. The CDR3 length is 10 residues. Germline values: CDR1 SNHLY, CDR2 FYNNEI. V was clipped by 6 bases and J by 8 bases, with 7 bases between them. The CDR3 is CASRVEGYTF. As DNA, the CDR3 is TGTGCCAGCAGGGTGGAGGGCTACACCTTC. The full variable domain, rest sourced from reference TRBV2 and TRBJ1-2, is EPEVTQTPSHQVTQMGQEVILRCVPISNHLYFYWYRQILGQKVEFLVSFYNNEISEKSEIFDDQFSVERPDGSNFTLKIRSTKLEDSAMYFCASRVEGYTFGSGTRLTVV.

The chain is built from TRBV27 and TRBJ1-2; 7 bases are shared with TRBD1. Germline loops: CDR1 MNHEY, CDR2 SMNVEV (reference sequence). The CDR3 is made up of 13 amino acids. V gave up 3 bases and J gave up 2 bases; unmatched junction bases: 0. In DNA, the CDR3 is TGTGCCAGCAGTTTCAGGGGGAACTATGGCTACACCTTC. This codes for CASSFRGNYGYTF.

Concerning this clone itself: The same CDR3 is also encoded by other DNA sequences in this sample. The rearrangement links TRBV19 to TRBJ1-3; no firm D call. This CDR3 region has 14 residues. Germline CDR1 LNHDA, CDR2 SQIVND (reference sequence). Trimming pared 3 bases from V and 0 bases from J, leaving 6 bases between. The CDR3 reads CASSIRGSGNTIYF. The DNA of the CDR3 is TGTGCCAGTAGTATTCGGGGCTCTGGAAACACCATATATTTT.

CDR3 coding DNA: TGCGCCAGCAGCTTGAGGCCCTGGACTAGCGGGAGCTCCTACAATGAGCAGTTCTTC. Translation gives CASSLRPWTSGSSYNEQFF. V and J are TRBV5-1 and TRBJ2-1; 13 bases are shared with TRBD2. Trimming removed 1 base from V and 0 bases from J; junction bases left unmatched: 7. The CDR3 has 19 residues. Germline V gives CDR1 SGHRS, CDR2 YFSETQ.

The DNA of the CDR3 is TGCAGCGTTGAAGATAGGACAGGGGGCTGGGTTGCTGAAGCTTTCTTT. Its translation is CSVEDRTGGWVAEAFF. This chain connects TRBV29-1 to TRBJ1-1; 11 nucleotides align to TRBD1. Germline assignment: CDR1 SQVTM and CDR2 ANQGSEA. The trim removed 0 bases at V and 6 bases at J, leaving 9 bases unmatched. The CDR3 has 16 residues.

V is TRBV4-1 and J is TRBJ2-5, with 10 bases lining up with TRBD2. Trimming cost V 2 bases and J 5 bases; bases outside gene matches: 8. Germline CDR1 MGHRA, CDR2 YSYEKL. The CDR3 spans 16 residues. CDR3 DNA sequence: TGCGCCAGCAGCCAAAACCCTAGCGGGAGCGGGGAGACCCAGTACTTC. The encoded protein is CASSQNPSGSGETQYF.

This clone has just one count. This chain links TRBV19 with TRBJ2-1, with 8 bases that match TRBD2. The germline gives CDR1 LNHDA, CDR2 SQIVND (reference sequence). V dropped 5 bases and J dropped 0; count of bases not matched to a gene: 3. The CDR3 consists of 15 residues. Here the CDR3 DNA reads TGTGCCAGTAGTCTCAGCGGGAGCTCCTACAATGAGCAGTTCTTC. Encoded protein: CASSLSGSSYNEQFF.

V gene TRBV10-3 combines with J gene TRBJ1-5, with 8 bases identical to TRBD1. This CDR3 comprises 17 residues. V was pared by 0 bases and J by 3 bases, with 7 bases of the junction left unmatched. Germline CDR1 reads ENHRY; CDR2 reads SYGVKD. CDR3 sequence: CAISESGTGGNNQPQHF. DNA for the CDR3: TGTGCCATCAGTGAGTCAGGAACAGGGGGTAACAATCAGCCCCAGCATTTT.

V usage is TRBV6-5 and J usage is TRBJ2-7; D possibly corresponds to TRBD2 (5 bases). CDR3 length: 16 amino acids. V was clipped by 0 bases and J by 7 bases, with 19 bases between them. The germline V gene encodes CDR1 MNHEY and CDR2 SVGAGI. As DNA, the CDR3 is TGTGCCAGCAGTTACTCTCTAGCAGGCTCCCCGGAGGAGCAGTACTTC. Its protein product is CASSYSLAGSPEEQYF.

This clone has just one count. The chain is built from TRBV5-1 and TRBJ1-2, with TRBD1 identical over 7 bases. Germline loops: CDR1 SGHRS, CDR2 YFSETQ. This CDR3 contains 14 residues. V shed 5 bases and J 2 bases; nucleotides not matched to a gene: 6. This CDR3 is CASSPTGLNYGYTF. The CDR3 region has the DNA TGCGCCAGCAGTCCGACAGGGTTGAACTATGGCTACACCTTC.

The chain combines TRBV2 with TRBJ2-3, with 10 bases identical to TRBD2. This CDR3 has 14 residues. J gave up 3 bases and V 6 bases, and 3 bases lay outside the gene matches. Germline CDR1 is SNHLY and CDR2 is FYNNEI. The CDR3 reads CASRLAGVTDTQYF. The CDR3 DNA sequence: TGTGCCAGCAGGCTAGCGGGAGTTACAGATACGCAGTATTTT.